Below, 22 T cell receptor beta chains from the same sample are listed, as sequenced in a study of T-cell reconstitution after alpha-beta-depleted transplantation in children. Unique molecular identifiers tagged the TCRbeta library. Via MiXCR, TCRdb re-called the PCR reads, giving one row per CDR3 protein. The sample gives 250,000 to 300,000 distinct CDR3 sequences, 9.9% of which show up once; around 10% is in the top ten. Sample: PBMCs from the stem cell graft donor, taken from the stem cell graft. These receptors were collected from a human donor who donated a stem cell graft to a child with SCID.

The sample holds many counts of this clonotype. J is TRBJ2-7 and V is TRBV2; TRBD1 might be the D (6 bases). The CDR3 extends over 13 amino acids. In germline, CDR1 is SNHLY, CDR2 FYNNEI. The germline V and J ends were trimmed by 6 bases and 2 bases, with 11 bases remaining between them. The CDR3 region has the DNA TGTGCCAGCAGCGAGACAGGTCCCTACGAGCAGTACTTC. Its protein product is CASSETGPYEQYF.

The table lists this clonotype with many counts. CDR3 residues: CASSPRGLAGRRFGGETQYF. Here the CDR3 DNA reads TGTGCCAGCAGCCCCCGGGGACTAGCGGGAAGAAGATTTGGGGGAGAGACCCAGTACTTC. The genes are TRBV9 and TRBJ2-5; TRBD2 matches 13 bases. This CDR3 comprises 20 residues. The germline V gene has CDR1 SGDLS and CDR2 YYNGEE. The ends lost 4 bases at V and 4 bases at J; junction bases unmatched: 19.

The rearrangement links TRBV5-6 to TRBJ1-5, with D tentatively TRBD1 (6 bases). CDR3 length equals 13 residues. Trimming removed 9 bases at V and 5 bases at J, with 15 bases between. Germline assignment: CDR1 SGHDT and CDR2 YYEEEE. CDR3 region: CAMSRGQYQPQHF. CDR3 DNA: TGTGCCATGAGCCGCGGACAGTATCAGCCCCAGCATTTT.

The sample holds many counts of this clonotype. The CDR3 protein is CSVGRLNTEAFF. The CDR3 region has the DNA TGCAGCGTTGGACGGTTGAACACTGAAGCTTTCTTT. V gene TRBV29-1 combines with J gene TRBJ1-1; D unresolved. The V gene's germline CDR1 is SQVTM and CDR2 ANQGSEA. This CDR3 is built from 12 residues. V was shortened by 4 bases and J by 0 bases, with 6 bases between the two germline ends. Full variable domain (rest looked up from reference TRBV29-1 and TRBJ1-1): SAVISQKPSRDICQRGTSLTIQCQVDSQVTMMFWYRQQPGQSLTLIATANQGSEATYESGFVIDKFPISRPNLTFSTLTVSNMSPEDSSIYLCSVGRLNTEAFFGQGTRLTVV.

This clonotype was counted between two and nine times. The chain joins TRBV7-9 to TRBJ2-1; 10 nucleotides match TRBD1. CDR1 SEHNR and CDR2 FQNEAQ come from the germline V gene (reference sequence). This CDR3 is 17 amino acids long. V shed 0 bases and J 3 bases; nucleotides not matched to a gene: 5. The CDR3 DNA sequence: TGTGCCAGCAGCTTAGCGCGGGGACAGGGGATCTACAATGAGCAGTTCTTC. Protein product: CASSLARGQGIYNEQFF.

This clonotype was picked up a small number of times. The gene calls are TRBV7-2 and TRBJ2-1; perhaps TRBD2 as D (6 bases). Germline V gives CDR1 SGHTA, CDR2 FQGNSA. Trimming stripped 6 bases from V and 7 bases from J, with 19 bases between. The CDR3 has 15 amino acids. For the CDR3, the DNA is TGTGCCAGCAGTCCCCCCGGGCGGGGCAGGAATGAGCAGTTCTTC. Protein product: CASSPPGRGRNEQFF.

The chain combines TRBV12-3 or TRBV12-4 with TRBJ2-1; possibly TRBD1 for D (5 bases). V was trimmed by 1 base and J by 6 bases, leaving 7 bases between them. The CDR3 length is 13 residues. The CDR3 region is CASSLGQPNEQFF. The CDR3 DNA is TGTGCCAGCAGTTTAGGACAGCCCAATGAGCAGTTCTTC.

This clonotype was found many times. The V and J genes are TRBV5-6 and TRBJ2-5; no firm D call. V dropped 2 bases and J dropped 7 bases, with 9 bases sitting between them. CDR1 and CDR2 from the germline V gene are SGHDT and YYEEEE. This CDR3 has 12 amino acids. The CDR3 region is CASSFQWGTQYF. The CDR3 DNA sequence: TGTGCCAGCAGCTTCCAGTGGGGGACCCAGTACTTC.

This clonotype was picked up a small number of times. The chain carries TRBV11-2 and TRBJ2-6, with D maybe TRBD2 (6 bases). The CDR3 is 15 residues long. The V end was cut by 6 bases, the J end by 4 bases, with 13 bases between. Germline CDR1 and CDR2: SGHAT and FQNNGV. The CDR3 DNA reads TGTGCCAGCAGGGGGGGATCCTCGGGGGCCAACGTCCTGACTTTC. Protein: CASRGGSSGANVLTF.

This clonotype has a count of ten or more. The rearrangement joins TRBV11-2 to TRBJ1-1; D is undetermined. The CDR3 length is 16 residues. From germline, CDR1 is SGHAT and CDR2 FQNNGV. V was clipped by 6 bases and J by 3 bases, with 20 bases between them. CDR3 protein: CASRRWGSGRDTEAFF. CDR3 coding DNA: TGTGCCAGCAGACGCTGGGGATCTGGGCGGGACACTGAAGCTTTCTTT.

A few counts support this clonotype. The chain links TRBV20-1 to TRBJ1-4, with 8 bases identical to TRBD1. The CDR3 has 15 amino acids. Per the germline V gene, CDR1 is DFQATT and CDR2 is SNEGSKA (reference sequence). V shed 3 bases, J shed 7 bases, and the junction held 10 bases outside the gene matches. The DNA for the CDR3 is TGCAGTGCTAGCGCTATACAGGGGGAAGGTGAAAAACTGTTTTTT. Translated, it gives CSASAIQGEGEKLFF.

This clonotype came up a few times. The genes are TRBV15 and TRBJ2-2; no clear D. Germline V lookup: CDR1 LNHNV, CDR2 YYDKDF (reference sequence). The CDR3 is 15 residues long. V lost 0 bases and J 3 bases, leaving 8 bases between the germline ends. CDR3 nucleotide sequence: TGTGCCACCAGCAGAGATTTGGGGTACACCGGGGAGCTGTTTTTT. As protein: CATSRDLGYTGELFF.

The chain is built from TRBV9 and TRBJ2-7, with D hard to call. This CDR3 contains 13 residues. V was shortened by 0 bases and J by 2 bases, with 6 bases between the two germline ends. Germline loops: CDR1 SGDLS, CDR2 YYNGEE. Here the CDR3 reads CASSVGNTYEQYF. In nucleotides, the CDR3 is TGTGCCAGCAGCGTAGGGAATACCTACGAGCAGTACTTC.

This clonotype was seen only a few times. CDR3 amino acids: CASSLVVGGGEQFF. For the CDR3, the DNA is TGTGCCAGCAGTTTAGTGGTCGGCGGGGGCGAGCAGTTCTTC. The rearrangement joins TRBV12-3 or TRBV12-4 to TRBJ2-1, with D maybe TRBD2 (7 bases). The CDR3 is 14 amino acids. V was trimmed by 1 base and J by 10 bases, leaving 14 bases between them.

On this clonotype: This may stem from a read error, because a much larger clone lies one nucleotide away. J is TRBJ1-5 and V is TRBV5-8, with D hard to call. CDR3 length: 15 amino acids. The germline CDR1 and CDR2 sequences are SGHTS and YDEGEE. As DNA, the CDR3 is TGTGCCAGCAGCTTGGGGCCCTATAGCAATCAGCACCAGCATTTT. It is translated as CASSLGPYSNQHQHF.

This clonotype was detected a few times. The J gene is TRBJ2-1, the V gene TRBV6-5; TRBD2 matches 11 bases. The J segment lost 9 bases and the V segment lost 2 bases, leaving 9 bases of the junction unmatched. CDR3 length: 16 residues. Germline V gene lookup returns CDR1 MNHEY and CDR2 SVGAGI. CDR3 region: CASSYTSSGGAFEQFF. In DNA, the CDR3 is TGTGCCAGCAGTTACACCAGTAGCGGGGGGGCGTTTGAGCAGTTCTTC.

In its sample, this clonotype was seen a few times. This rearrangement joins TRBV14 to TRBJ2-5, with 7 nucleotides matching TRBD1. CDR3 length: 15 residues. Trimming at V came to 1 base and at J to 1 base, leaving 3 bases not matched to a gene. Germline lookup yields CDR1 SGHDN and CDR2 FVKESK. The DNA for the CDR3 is TGTGCCAGCAGCCAAGTCAGGGGGTTCCAAGAGACCCAGTACTTC. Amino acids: CASSQVRGFQETQYF.

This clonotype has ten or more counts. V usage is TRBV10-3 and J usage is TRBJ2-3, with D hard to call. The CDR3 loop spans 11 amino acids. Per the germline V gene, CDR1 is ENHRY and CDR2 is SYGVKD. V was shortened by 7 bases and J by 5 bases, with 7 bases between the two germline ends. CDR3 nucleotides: TGTGCCATCACTGTGTTAGATACGCAGTATTTT. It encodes CAITVLDTQYF.

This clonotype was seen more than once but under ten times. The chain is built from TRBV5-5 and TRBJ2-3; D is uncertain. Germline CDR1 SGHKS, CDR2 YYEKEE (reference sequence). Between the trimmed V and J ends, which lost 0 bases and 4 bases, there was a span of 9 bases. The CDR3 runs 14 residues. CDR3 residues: CASSLGIPPDTQYF. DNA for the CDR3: TGTGCCAGCAGCTTGGGGATTCCGCCAGATACGCAGTATTTT.

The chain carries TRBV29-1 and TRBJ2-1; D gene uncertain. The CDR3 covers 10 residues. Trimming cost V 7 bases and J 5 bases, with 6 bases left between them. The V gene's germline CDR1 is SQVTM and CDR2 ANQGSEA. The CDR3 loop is CSGSNNEQFF. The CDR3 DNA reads TGCAGCGGGTCAAACAATGAGCAGTTCTTC.

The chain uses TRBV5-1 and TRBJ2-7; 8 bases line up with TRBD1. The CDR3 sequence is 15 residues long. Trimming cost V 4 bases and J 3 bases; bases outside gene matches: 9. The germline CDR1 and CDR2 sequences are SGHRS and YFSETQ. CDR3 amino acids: CASSPGQGRVYEQYF. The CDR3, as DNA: TGCGCCAGCAGCCCCGGACAGGGAAGAGTCTACGAGCAGTACTTC.

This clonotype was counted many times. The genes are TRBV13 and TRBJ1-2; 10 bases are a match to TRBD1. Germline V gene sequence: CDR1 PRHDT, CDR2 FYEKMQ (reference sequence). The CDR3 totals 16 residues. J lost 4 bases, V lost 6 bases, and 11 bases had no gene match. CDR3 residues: CASSKAGTGVGYGYTF. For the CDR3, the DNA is TGTGCCAGCAGTAAAGCCGGGACAGGGGTCGGCTATGGCTACACCTTC.